The clone carrying this T cell receptor beta chain has just a few counts. The antigen is undetermined. Method: immunoSEQ multiplex PCR; TCRdb's copy keeps in-frame clones and lacks some. The table includes under 20,000 clones, more than 75% detected once. Germline V gene data show CDR1 as MNHNS and CDR2 as SASEGT. Trimming cost V 1 base and J 2 bases, with 8 bases left between them. The CDR3 consists of 15 residues. Marrow obtained after transplant originated from the posterior iliac crest or elsewhere. The sample belongs to a study of graft-versus-host responses after intestinal transplantation. Study-wide points: Graft-donor T cell macrochimerism in patients accompanied high graft-versus-host to host-versus-graft clonal ratios in allografts. Recipient marrow showed GvH clones, some seen first in ileum or blood.

The rearrangement links TRBV6-1 to TRBJ2-2; D unclear. Sequenced here: bone marrow, sampled approximately 120 days after transplant. The source of this sequence is a human patient who received an intestinal transplant, so some T cells may come from the graft donor. CDR3 coding DNA: TGTGCCAGCAGTGAAGTCTACGGCAACACCGGGGAGCTGTTTTTT. It translates to CASSEVYGNTGELFF.